One and the same sample provided the 21 T cell receptor beta chains below, sequenced in a study of T-cell reconstitution after alpha-beta-depleted transplantation in children. This sample's TCRbeta library carried unique molecular identifier barcodes. A single record per CDR3 protein comes from TCRdb applying MiXCR to the PCR reads. The data show approximately 420,000 distinct CDR3 sequences, about a tenth seen once. The material was PBMCs from the stem cell graft donor, obtained from the stem cell graft. These receptors were collected from a human donor who donated a stem cell graft to a child with acute myeloid leukemia.

The rearrangement links TRBV4-1 to TRBJ1-1; D is uncertain. The CDR3 has 13 amino acids. The V end lost 1 base, the J end lost 4 bases, and 7 bases lay between the germline ends. Germline lookup yields CDR1 MGHRA and CDR2 YSYEKL. The CDR3, as DNA: TGCGCCAGCAGCCAAGCACCGGGCACTGAAGCTTTCTTT. It codes for CASSQAPGTEAFF.

This clonotype occurred a few times. The CDR3 nucleotides read TGTGCCAGCTCACTGGGCAGAGAGAGCTCCTACGAGCAGTACTTC. Its protein is CASSLGRESSYEQYF. This rearrangement joins TRBV18 to TRBJ2-7; no definite D call. V lost 4 bases and J 0 bases, leaving 13 bases between the germline ends. Germline assignment: CDR1 KGHSH and CDR2 LQKENI. This CDR3 has 15 amino acids.

This clonotype has more than one count but fewer than ten. The chain is built from TRBV7-8 and TRBJ1-2, with D tentatively TRBD1 (5 bases). Trimming took off 6 bases at V and 4 bases at J, with 15 bases between the two ends. The CDR3 totals 14 residues. Germline V CDR1 and CDR2: SGHVS, FQNEAQ. The DNA of the CDR3 is TGTGCCAGCAGTCCACCGGGGGTTTTCTATGGCTACACCTTC. This sequence encodes CASSPPGVFYGYTF.

This chain links TRBV5-1 with TRBJ2-1, with 13 bases fitting TRBD2. CDR1 and CDR2 (germline): SGHRS, YFSETQ. With V trimmed by 4 bases and J by 11 bases, 9 bases remained unmatched. The CDR3 consists of 15 residues. CDR3 sequence reads: CASSVTGTSGTKQFF. CDR3 DNA sequence: TGCGCCAGCAGCGTAACCGGGACTAGCGGGACTAAGCAGTTCTTC. The whole variable domain, filled in from reference TRBV5-1 and TRBJ2-1, reads KAGVTQTPRYLIKTRGQQVTLSCSPISGHRSVSWYQQTPGQGLQFLFEYFSETQRNKGNFPGRFSGRQFSNSRSEMNVSTLELGDSALYLCASSVTGTSGTKQFFGPGTRLTVL.

This clonotype was picked up many times. The chain employs TRBV6-1 and TRBJ2-7; 9 nucleotides agree with TRBD1. Germline V gives CDR1 MNHNS, CDR2 SASEGT. This CDR3 has 15 amino acids. Trimming cost V 1 base and J 4 bases; bases outside gene matches: 5. The CDR3 sequence is CASSEVWTGAYEQYF. CDR3 nucleotides: TGTGCCAGCAGTGAAGTGTGGACAGGGGCTTACGAGCAGTACTTC.

This chain joins TRBV7-2 and TRBJ2-1; the D is unclear. Germline-derived CDR1 and CDR2 are SGHTA and FQGNSA. V was shortened by 5 bases and J by 2 bases, with 16 bases between the two germline ends. The CDR3 is 16 residues long. The CDR3 bases are TGTGCCAGCAGCCTCCGTGGTAGTTTGACCTACAATGAGCAGTTCTTC. Amino acids: CASSLRGSLTYNEQFF.

This clonotype was seen a few times. The junction does not match germline at one end; this may be a read error. The chain carries TRBV10-3 and TRBJ2-1; 8 bases are a match to TRBD2. Per the germline V gene, CDR1 is ENHRY and CDR2 is SYGVKD. CDR3 length: 13 residues. Written as DNA, the CDR3 is TGTGCCATCAGGCCAGCGGGGGACGATGAGCAGTTTTTC. Translating gives CAIRPAGDDEQFF.

This clonotype occurred a few times. The junction departs from the called germline gene at one end, perhaps through a read error. This chain uses TRBV18 with TRBJ2-3; 7 positions match TRBD1. Germline CDR1 KGHSH, CDR2 LQKENI. The CDR3 consists of 15 residues. The CDR3, as DNA: TGTGCCAGCTCAAGCACAGGGGATGGGACAGATACGCACTATTTT. Protein sequence: CASSSTGDGTDTHYF.

This clonotype was seen only a few times. The V call is TRBV18, the J call TRBJ1-3; D is ambiguous. The germline V gene encodes CDR1 KGHSH and CDR2 LQKENI. The V end was cut by 5 bases, the J end by 1 base, with 12 bases between. The CDR3 is made up of 15 amino acids. The CDR3 sequence is CASSRRIESGNTIYF. The CDR3 nucleotides read TGTGCCAGCTCAAGACGGATAGAATCTGGAAACACCATATATTTT.

This clonotype was seen a few times. This sequence joins TRBV6-1 and TRBJ2-7; 8 positions match TRBD2. Trimming took 9 bases from V and 7 from J; bases not matched to a gene: 14. The CDR3 covers 14 residues. The germline V gene encodes CDR1 MNHNS and CDR2 SASEGT. CDR3 residues: CASFTGAGGGEQYF. In nucleotides, the CDR3 is TGTGCCAGTTTCACGGGGGCGGGAGGAGGGGAGCAGTACTTC.

This clonotype was detected ten times or more. This chain uses TRBV7-9 with TRBJ2-2, with TRBD1 matching over 7 bases. The CDR3 runs to 18 residues. Germline V gene sequence: CDR1 SEHNR, CDR2 FQNEAQ (reference sequence). With 4 bases clipped from V and 1 base from J, the junction kept 12 bases outside the gene matches. CDR3 nucleotides: TGTGCCAGCAGCTCTGAACAGGGGTTCGCGGTGAACACCGGGGAGCTGTTTTTT. It encodes CASSSEQGFAVNTGELFF.

The chain joins TRBV27 to TRBJ1-1, with D unclear. V was pared by 6 bases and J by 1 base, with 12 bases between. Germline-derived CDR1 and CDR2 are MNHEY and SMNVEV (reference sequence). The CDR3 is 14 amino acids. This chain's CDR3 is CASSRGDKNTEAFF. The CDR3 nucleotides read TGTGCCAGCAGCCGAGGCGACAAGAACACTGAAGCTTTCTTT.

At least ten counts were recorded for this clonotype. The V and J genes are TRBV4-1 and TRBJ1-2, with D uncertain. This CDR3 has 13 residues. The V and J ends lost 3 bases and 4 bases respectively, with 9 bases between them. In germline, CDR1 is MGHRA, CDR2 YSYEKL. The CDR3 here is CASSHMMLYGYTF. CDR3 DNA: TGCGCCAGCAGCCATATGATGCTCTATGGCTACACCTTC.

This clonotype appeared a few times. The chain uses TRBV24-1 and TRBJ2-1, with 10 bases that match TRBD2. Germline CDR1 and CDR2: KGHDR and SFDVKD. The V segment lost 3 bases and the J segment 5 bases; nucleotides outside the gene matches: 6. The CDR3 covers 16 residues. The CDR3 DNA reads as TGTGCCACCAGTGATGGTAGCGGGGGGAAACACAATGAGCAGTTCTTC. The encoded protein is CATSDGSGGKHNEQFF.

The sample holds a few counts of this clonotype. The chain uses TRBV7-2 and TRBJ1-5; tentative D call: TRBD1 (5 bases). Germline lookup yields CDR1 SGHTA and CDR2 FQGNSA. This CDR3 has 15 residues. Trimming removed 5 bases at V and 4 bases at J, with 15 bases between. The CDR3 here is CASSRNRDRNQPQHF. CDR3 sequence (DNA): TGTGCCAGCAGCCGAAACAGAGACAGAAATCAGCCCCAGCATTTT.

In this sample, this clonotype turned up a few times. CDR3 protein: CASSLAGGVEQFF. As DNA, the CDR3 is TGTGCCAGCAGCTTAGCCGGGGGGGTTGAGCAGTTCTTC. The chain combines TRBV7-8 with TRBJ2-1; TRBD2 matches 8 bases. The germline CDR1 and CDR2 sequences are SGHVS and FQNEAQ. CDR3 size: 13 residues. The V segment lost 0 bases and the J segment 9 bases; nucleotides outside the gene matches: 1.

This clonotype has more than one count but fewer than ten. The chain employs TRBV28 and TRBJ2-2, with 8 positions matching TRBD1. The CDR3 loop spans 15 amino acids. Germline loops: CDR1 MDHEN, CDR2 SYDVKM. Trimming removed 4 bases from V and 10 bases from J; junction bases left unmatched: 11. DNA for the CDR3: TGTGCCAGCAGTTATGCAGGACAGGGCGCGAAGGAGCTGTTTTTT. Encoded protein: CASSYAGQGAKELFF.

This chain links TRBV5-6 with TRBJ2-7; tentatively, D is TRBD1 (5 bases). The CDR3 sequence is 14 residues long. Trimming took off 2 bases at V and 2 bases at J, with 11 bases between the two ends. In germline, CDR1 is SGHDT, CDR2 YYEEEE. The CDR3 loop is CASSFPGLTYEQYV. CDR3 coding DNA: TGTGCCAGCAGCTTTCCAGGGCTCACCTACGAGCAGTACGTC.

This clonotype was seen only a few times. The genes are TRBV7-3 and TRBJ2-1, with D maybe TRBD2 (6 bases). The CDR3 is made up of 13 amino acids. Germline V lookup: CDR1 SGHTA, CDR2 FQGTGA. V gave up 3 bases and J gave up 8 bases, with 11 bases separating them. CDR3 DNA sequence: TGTGCCAGCAGCTTTACTAGCTTCGATGAGCAGTTCTTC. Translating it yields CASSFTSFDEQFF.

This clonotype was found a few times. The genes are TRBV6-1 and TRBJ2-7; tentative D call: TRBD1 (6 bases). Germline loops: CDR1 MNHNS, CDR2 SASEGT. V lost 6 bases to trimming and J lost 4 bases, with 22 bases between them. The CDR3 covers 16 residues. In DNA, the CDR3 is TGTGCCAGCAGCAGAGGGGGAATGTCGGCTGCTTACGAGCAGTACGTC. Protein: CASSRGGMSAAYEQYV.

Concerning this clonotype itself: Given the absence of the conserved phenylalanine or tryptophan at the CDR3 end, a read error is likely. The chain carries TRBV20-1 and TRBJ2-2, with no clear D. The V and J ends lost 7 bases and 0 bases respectively, with 9 bases between them. The germline CDR1 and CDR2 sequences are DFQATT and SNEGSKA (reference sequence). The CDR3 covers 13 residues. CDR3 in DNA: TGCAGTGTCGTGGCAGCGAACACCGGGGAGCTGTTTTTG. Translating it yields CSVVAANTGELFL.